The clone carrying this TCR beta chain has ten or more counts. No antigen is known for it. The germline V gene has CDR1 ENHRY and CDR2 SYGVKD. The V and J ends lost 6 bases and 4 bases respectively, with 15 bases between them. There are 14 residues in the CDR3. The data originate from a study of Graves' ophthalmopathy and Graves' hyperthyroidism. Study background: No progression to ophthalmopathy over 18 months defined stable hyperthyroidism. Study conclusions and caveats: In blood, most expanded thyroid clonotypes above 0.001 frequency were also detected.

Newly diagnosed, the hyperthyroidism patients had under 2 months' duration and were aged 18 to 65. The evidence that diagnosis relied on was clinical symptoms, serum thyroxine, TRAb, thyroid ultrasound and orbital computed tomography. Amplification of the TCR beta CDR3 regions used RNA transcripts (as template). RT-PCR with HTBI primers came first, then second-round multiplex PCR. Using its own MiXCR run on the multiplex PCR reads, TCRdb lists one record per CDR3 protein. The table shows around 1.1 million distinct CDR3 sequences, with about 38% occurring only once. The receptor comes from an adult man with Graves' hyperthyroidism. The V gene is TRBV10-3, the J gene TRBJ1-1; D is unclear. What was sequenced was peripheral blood or thyroid tissue (not recorded which). CDR3 loop: CAISWTGEGTEAFF. The CDR3 region has the DNA TGTGCCATCAGCTGGACCGGGGAGGGCACTGAAGCTTTCTTT.